A single sample gave rise to the 14 T cell receptor beta chains below, sequenced in a study of blood T cell repertoires in COVID-19. Repertoires were generated with immunoSEQ multiplex PCR, while TCRdb's copy carries only in-frame clones and drops some. The sample yields about 210,000 clones, more than 75% seen once. Material: peripheral blood. The receptors stem from a woman in her thirties or forties with acute or convalescent COVID-19.

The sample holds one count of this clone. The J gene is TRBJ1-5, the V gene TRBV10-2, with D maybe TRBD1 (6 bases). The germline gives CDR1 WSHSY, CDR2 SAAADI. Trimming left V 2 bases short and J 4 bases short, with 9 bases between. This CDR3 spans 14 amino acids. The CDR3 sequence: CASSETGWNQPQHF. CDR3 DNA: TGCGCCAGCAGTGAGACAGGGTGGAATCAGCCCCAGCATTTT.

The chain has TRBV5-1 and TRBJ2-3; D is ambiguous. Between the trimmed V and J ends, which lost 1 base and 0 bases, there was a span of 6 bases. This CDR3 region has 14 residues. Germline loops: CDR1 SGHRS, CDR2 YFSETQ. The CDR3 bases are TGCGCCAGCAGCTTGCTGGCTAGCACAGATACGCAGTATTTT. Amino acids: CASSLLASTDTQYF. The variable domain in full, with the rest retrieved from reference TRBV5-1 and TRBJ2-3, is KAGVTQTPRYLIKTRGQQVTLSCSPISGHRSVSWYQQTPGQGLQFLFEYFSETQRNKGNFPGRFSGRQFSNSRSEMNVSTLELGDSALYLCASSLLASTDTQYFGPGTRLTVL.

The CDR3 bases are TGTGCCAGTAGTATAGATATTTTATACGAGCAGTACTTC. Translation gives CASSIDILYEQYF. The rearrangement uses TRBV19 and TRBJ2-7; D ambiguous. The CDR3 is 13 residues long. CDR1 and CDR2 (germline): LNHDA, SQIVND (reference sequence). V shed 0 bases and J shed 4 bases, with 7 bases lying between them.

The chain combines TRBV9 with TRBJ1-1, with a weak D call TRBD1 (6 bases). Germline V gene data show CDR1 as SGDLS and CDR2 as YYNGEE. V lost 4 bases, J lost 3 bases, and 10 bases lay in between. The length of the CDR3 is 13 residues. CDR3: CASSLDSHTEAFF. DNA for the CDR3: TGTGCCAGCAGCCTGGACAGTCACACTGAAGCTTTCTTT.

The chain links TRBV20-1 to TRBJ2-5; no clear D. This CDR3 comprises 12 residues. Germline values: CDR1 DFQATT, CDR2 SNEGSKA (reference sequence). Trimming shortened V by 3 bases and J by 3 bases, and 8 bases separated the two germline ends. The CDR3 region has the DNA TGCAGTGCTAGTTCAGATGAAGAGACCCAGTACTTC. Protein sequence: CSASSDEETQYF.

V gene TRBV6-2 or TRBV6-3 combines with J gene TRBJ2-7; 8 nucleotides agree with TRBD1. The V segment lost 4 bases and the J segment 0 bases; nucleotides outside the gene matches: 8. Germline CDR1 is MNHEY and CDR2 is SVGEGT. The CDR3 has 16 residues. CDR3 in DNA: TGTGCCAGCAGTTTAGGGGCAGGGGGCTACTCCTACGAGCAGTACTTC. Amino acid sequence: CASSLGAGGYSYEQYF.

CDR3 sequence (DNA): TGTGCCACGGCCTTTACAGGGGGCGCTGGGGCCAACGTCCTGACTTTC. Translating gives CATAFTGGAGANVLTF. The genes are TRBV27 and TRBJ2-6, with TRBD1 identical over 9 bases. V shed 10 bases, J shed 2 bases, and the junction held 9 bases outside the gene matches. The CDR3 consists of 16 residues. CDR1 and CDR2 (germline): MNHEY, SMNVEV (reference sequence).

With regard to this clone: The sample holds other DNA sequences that translate to the same CDR3. The V and J genes are TRBV5-1 and TRBJ2-1; 7 nucleotides align to TRBD2. The germline V gene has CDR1 SGHRS and CDR2 YFSETQ. The ends lost 3 bases at V and 3 bases at J; junction bases unmatched: 3. The CDR3 has 14 residues. CDR3: CASSSSGGYNEQFF. For the CDR3, the DNA is TGCGCCAGCAGCTCGTCGGGGGGCTACAATGAGCAGTTCTTC.

The rearrangement links TRBV2 to TRBJ2-5; TRBD2 matches at 8 bases. This CDR3 is 17 amino acids long. Germline V gene lookup returns CDR1 SNHLY and CDR2 FYNNEI. J lost 5 bases, V lost 3 bases, and 14 bases had no gene match. CDR3 DNA sequence: TGTGCCAGCAGTGATAGGGCGGGAGGTCAGGGTATGGAGACCCAGTACTTC. This gives the protein CASSDRAGGQGMETQYF.

In this sample, this clone turned up once. The chain links TRBV7-6 to TRBJ2-3; 15 nucleotides align to TRBD2. With 1 base clipped from V and 9 bases from J, the junction kept 2 bases outside the gene matches. This CDR3 is built from 15 residues. Germline assignment: CDR1 SGHVS and CDR2 FNYEAQ. CDR3 sequence: CASSLGTSGGGTQYF. The DNA of the CDR3 is TGTGCCAGCAGCTTAGGGACTAGCGGGGGGGGGACGCAGTATTTT.

The chain joins TRBV6-5 to TRBJ1-5, with D hard to call. CDR3 length: 13 amino acids. The germline V gene encodes CDR1 MNHEY and CDR2 SVGAGI. V was trimmed by 5 bases and J by 0 bases, leaving 5 bases between them. The DNA of the CDR3 is TGTGCCAGCAGTCCCTCTAGCAATCAGCCCCAGCATTTT. It codes for CASSPSSNQPQHF.

V gene TRBV29-1 combines with J gene TRBJ1-1; the D gene is possibly TRBD1 (5 bases). The CDR3 has 14 amino acids. Germline V gives CDR1 SQVTM, CDR2 ANQGSEA. The V end lost 4 bases, the J end lost 2 bases, and 14 bases lay between the germline ends. The CDR3, as DNA: TGCAGCGTTGCAAGGGCGGGGGGTAACACTGAAGCTTTCTTT. Residues: CSVARAGGNTEAFF.

The V and J genes are TRBV7-3 and TRBJ1-5; TRBD1 is a possible D gene (5 bases). The CDR3 consists of 17 residues. Trimming stripped 3 bases from V and 0 bases from J, with 15 bases between. Germline V gene sequence: CDR1 SGHTA, CDR2 FQGTGA. The CDR3 loop reads CASSFLWGLDSNQPQHF. The CDR3 region has the DNA TGTGCCAGCAGCTTTTTATGGGGCCTTGATAGCAATCAGCCCCAGCATTTT.

The CDR3 sequence: CASSLGTSGQETQYF. The CDR3 bases are TGTGCCAGCAGCTTAGGGACTAGCGGCCAAGAGACCCAGTACTTC. The chain carries TRBV7-9 and TRBJ2-5; 10 bases map to TRBD2. The CDR3 totals 15 residues. Germline CDR1 and CDR2: SEHNR and FQNEAQ (reference sequence). With V trimmed by 1 base and J by 1 base, 0 bases remained unmatched.